A single sample gave rise to the 31 T cell receptor beta chains below, sequenced in a study of cytomegalovirus exposure and HLA in healthy donors (TCRdb year 2017). Libraries came from the immunoSEQ multiplex PCR assay. TCRdb holds this immuneACCESS table with in-frame rearrangements only. Some clones are missing; in checked studies, unresolved V genes explain under half, and the rest has no known cause. The sample table holds about 160,000 clones, of which roughly 89% were seen once. The leading ten clones occupy about a tenth of the sample. Sequenced input: PBMCs. The receptors derive from a woman aged 18-29 years in good health and CMV-seropositive.

This sequence joins TRBV18 and TRBJ2-3, with a possible D match to TRBD2 (6 bases). The germline CDR1 and CDR2 sequences are KGHSH and LQKENI. Trimming shortened V by 4 bases and J by 5 bases, and 16 bases separated the two germline ends. This CDR3 region has 15 residues. The CDR3 spells CASSRNGRGVDTQYF. The CDR3 DNA sequence: TGTGCCAGCTCACGCAACGGGAGAGGGGTAGATACGCAGTATTTT. Full variable domain (missing parts from reference TRBV18 and TRBJ2-3): NAGVMQNPRHLVRRRGQEARLRCSPMKGHSHVYWYRQLPEEGLKFMVYLQKENIIDESGMPKERFSAEFPKEGPSILRIQQVVRGDSAAYFCASSRNGRGVDTQYFGPGTRLTVL.

DNA for the CDR3: TGTGCCAGCAGCCCCCTGGGGGGGGCGGTAGGGACTGAAGCTTTCTTT. This codes for CASSPLGGAVGTEAFF. This chain uses TRBV9 with TRBJ1-1, with D possibly being TRBD1 (6 bases). Germline values: CDR1 SGDLS, CDR2 YYNGEE. The CDR3 length is 16 residues. Trimming pared 4 bases from V and 5 bases from J, leaving 21 bases between.

This clone showed up just a few times. One end of the junction fails to match germline, which may point to a read error. The chain links TRBV7-7 to TRBJ2-5, with 10 bases matching TRBD2. The CDR3 covers 16 residues. Per the germline V gene, CDR1 is SSHAT and CDR2 is FNYEAQ (reference sequence). The CDR3 nucleotides read TGTGCTAGCAGCTTAGTGCGGACTAGCGGCGTAGAGACCCAGTACTTC. Amino acids: CASSLVRTSGVETQYF. The full variable domain, its missing parts supplied by reference TRBV7-7 and TRBJ2-5, is GAGVSQSPRYKVTKRGQDVTLRCDPISSHATLYWYQQALGQGPEFLTYFNYEAQPDKSGLPSDRFSAERPEGSISTLTIQRTEQRDSAMYRCASSLVRTSGVETQYFGPGTRLLVL.

This chain joins TRBV6-5 and TRBJ2-7; 9 nucleotides match TRBD1. The ends lost 6 bases at V and 7 bases at J; junction bases unmatched: 10. This CDR3 region has 14 residues. The V gene's germline CDR1 is MNHEY and CDR2 SVGAGI. CDR3 bases: TGTGCCAGCAGCATTAGGACAGGGGTGGGGGAGCAGTACTTC. This translates into CASSIRTGVGEQYF.

CDR3 DNA: TGTGCCAGCAGGAGAGGTCAGCCCCAGCATTTT. Its translation is CASRRGQPQHF. The chain employs TRBV6-1 and TRBJ1-5; the D is unclear. The CDR3 length is 11 residues. Trimming cost V 6 bases and J 6 bases, with 6 bases left between them. Germline V lookup: CDR1 MNHNS, CDR2 SASEGT.

The J gene is TRBJ1-4, the V gene TRBV14; D not certain. The V and J ends lost 4 bases and 8 bases respectively, with 14 bases between them. In germline, CDR1 is SGHDN, CDR2 FVKESK. CDR3 length: 14 amino acids. The CDR3 sequence: CASSRDLWEEKLFF. The CDR3 DNA sequence: TGTGCCAGCAGCCGGGATCTTTGGGAGGAAAAACTGTTTTTT.

This clone was seen a single time. The genes are TRBV6-6 and TRBJ1-5; weak D call: TRBD1 (6 bases). The CDR3 totals 14 residues. V gave up 2 bases and J gave up 9 bases, with 14 bases separating them. Per germline, CDR1 MNHNY and CDR2 SVGAGI (reference sequence). CDR3 coding DNA: TGTGCCAGCAGTTACGTCGGACAGCCGGGGCCCCAGCATTTT. Translating gives CASSYVGQPGPQHF.

The chain combines TRBV7-9 with TRBJ2-3; D ambiguous. This CDR3 has 14 amino acids. Per the germline V gene, CDR1 is SEHNR and CDR2 is FQNEAQ (reference sequence). V lost 5 bases to trimming and J lost 2 bases, with 11 bases between them. The CDR3 nucleotides are TGTGCCAGCAGCCCGGAGTCAACCACAGATACGCAGTATTTT. Translation gives CASSPESTTDTQYF.

This chain links TRBV15 with TRBJ1-5; D unresolved. V was clipped by 6 bases and J by 4 bases, with 19 bases between them. Germline V CDR1 and CDR2: LNHNV, YYDKDF (reference sequence). The CDR3 spans 16 residues. The CDR3 region has the DNA TGTGCCACCAGTCTTGTGCGGGGAAACTGGAATCAGCCCCAGCATTTT. It is translated as CATSLVRGNWNQPQHF.

This rearrangement joins TRBV5-1 to TRBJ2-6; the match to TRBD1 covers 8 bases. Germline CDR1 is SGHRS and CDR2 is YFSETQ. The CDR3 covers 18 residues. Germline trimming cut 2 bases from V and 0 bases from J; bases unmatched to any gene: 7. This CDR3 reads CASSFPGQDLSGANVLTF. CDR3 DNA: TGCGCCAGCAGCTTTCCGGGACAGGACCTCTCTGGGGCCAACGTCCTGACTTTC.

This sequence joins TRBV4-1 and TRBJ2-7; 10 nucleotides line up with TRBD2. After removal of 3 bases from V and 1 base from J, the junction contained 9 bases not matched to a gene. Germline lookup yields CDR1 MGHRA and CDR2 YSYEKL. This CDR3 contains 17 residues. CDR3 nucleotides: TGCGCCAGCAGCCACCCCCCTAGCGGGAGCAAGTCCTACGAGCAGTACTTC. Translating it yields CASSHPPSGSKSYEQYF.

This clone occurred once. The CDR3 DNA reads TGTGCCAGTAGTTTTTTGGGGACAGGGAACGGCTACACCTTC. It translates to CASSFLGTGNGYTF. V usage is TRBV19 and J usage is TRBJ1-2; 9 bases are shared with TRBD1. The CDR3 sequence is 14 residues long. Trimming took 5 bases from V and 8 from J; bases not matched to a gene: 9. In germline, CDR1 is LNHDA, CDR2 SQIVND (reference sequence).

The V call is TRBV9, the J call TRBJ1-3, with a tentative D call TRBD1 (5 bases). Germline-derived CDR1 and CDR2 are SGDLS and YYNGEE. CDR3 length: 16 amino acids. V was pared by 0 bases and J by 0 bases, with 10 bases between. CDR3 sequence reads: CASSVGDSRSGNTIYF. CDR3 DNA sequence: TGTGCCAGCAGCGTAGGAGACAGCCGCTCTGGAAACACCATATATTTT.

The rearrangement uses TRBV27 and TRBJ2-7, with 9 bases aligning to TRBD2. This CDR3 region has 15 residues. Germline V CDR1 and CDR2: MNHEY, SMNVEV (reference sequence). V shed 8 bases, J shed 2 bases, and the junction held 10 bases outside the gene matches. The CDR3 sequence: CASGLWREGAYEQYF. The CDR3 nucleotides are TGTGCCAGCGGACTTTGGCGGGAGGGAGCCTACGAGCAGTACTTC.

The rearrangement links TRBV28 to TRBJ2-7; 9 bases are a match to TRBD1. Trimming cost V 5 bases and J 7 bases; bases outside gene matches: 9. The CDR3 extends over 14 amino acids. CDR1 is MDHEN and CDR2 is SYDVKM in the germline V gene. CDR3 DNA: TGTGCCAGCAGTGGCGGGACAGGGTTGAGAGAGCAGTACTTC. Protein: CASSGGTGLREQYF.

The chain is built from TRBV4-3 and TRBJ1-5; D not resolved. Germline CDR1 LGHNA, CDR2 YSLEER. This CDR3 is built from 15 residues. V was cut by 2 bases and J by 0 bases, with 8 bases left in between. This CDR3 reads CASSQSFYSNQPQHF. The CDR3 DNA follows: TGCGCCAGCAGCCAATCTTTCTATAGCAATCAGCCCCAGCATTTT.

The rearrangement uses TRBV25-1 and TRBJ1-3; weak D call: TRBD1 (6 bases). V shed 3 bases and J shed 2 bases, with 17 bases lying between them. CDR1 is MGHDK and CDR2 is SYGVNS in the germline V gene. The CDR3 runs to 17 residues. This chain's CDR3 is CASSDPSPGHTGNTIYF. In DNA, the CDR3 is TGTGCCAGCAGTGACCCCAGTCCGGGACATACTGGAAACACCATATATTTT. The complete variable domain, with remaining parts taken from reference TRBV25-1 and TRBJ1-3, reads EADIYQTPRYLVIGTGKKITLECSQTMGHDKMYWYQQDPGMELHLIHYSYGVNSTEKGDLSSESTVSRIRTEHFPLTLESARPSHTSQYLCASSDPSPGHTGNTIYFGEGSWLTVV.

The V gene is TRBV4-2, the J gene TRBJ2-2; TRBD2 matches at 10 bases. The CDR3 has 17 residues. Per the germline V gene, CDR1 is LGHNA and CDR2 is YNFKEQ. V dropped 4 bases and J dropped 3; count of bases not matched to a gene: 8. The CDR3 region is CASSRRAGGPDTGELFF. The DNA for the CDR3 is TGTGCCAGCAGCCGCCGAGCGGGAGGGCCAGACACCGGGGAGCTGTTTTTT.

The V call is TRBV4-2, the J call TRBJ2-7; 10 nucleotides agree with TRBD2. After removal of 4 bases from V and 1 base from J, the junction contained 13 bases not matched to a gene. Germline lookup yields CDR1 LGHNA and CDR2 YNFKEQ. This CDR3 is 18 amino acids long. CDR3: CASSRQMASGSKSYEQYF. The CDR3 DNA reads TGTGCCAGCAGCCGACAAATGGCTAGCGGGAGTAAGTCCTACGAGCAGTACTTC.

This chain's CDR3 is CASSLVWGQGLHGYTF. CDR3 DNA sequence: TGTGCCAGCAGCTTAGTATGGGGGCAGGGGTTACATGGCTACACCTTC. The V call is TRBV7-9, the J call TRBJ1-2, with D possibly TRBD1 on 6 matching bases. The CDR3 sequence is 16 residues long. V was cut by 1 base and J by 6 bases, with 18 bases left in between. The V gene's germline CDR1 is SEHNR and CDR2 FQNEAQ (reference sequence).

The chain recombines TRBV18 with TRBJ1-5; no clear D gene. Germline V CDR1 and CDR2: KGHSH, LQKENI. The CDR3 is made up of 13 amino acids. V was pared by 3 bases and J by 7 bases, with 10 bases between. The CDR3 region is CASSPEGSQPQHF. CDR3 DNA sequence: TGTGCCAGCTCACCGGAGGGTTCACAGCCCCAGCATTTT.

The DNA for the CDR3 is TGTGCCAGTAGTATGGGGCCGGGACTAGCGGGAGGAAGGGCGTACGAGCAGTACTTC. This codes for CASSMGPGLAGGRAYEQYF. V usage is TRBV19 and J usage is TRBJ2-7; 15 positions match TRBD2. The ends lost 3 bases at V and 4 bases at J; junction bases unmatched: 13. The CDR3 length is 19 residues. The germline CDR1 and CDR2 sequences are LNHDA and SQIVND (reference sequence). Full variable domain (rest looked up from reference TRBV19 and TRBJ2-7): DGGITQSPKYLFRKEGQNVTLSCEQNLNHDAMYWYRQDPGQGLRLIYYSQIVNDFQKGDIAEGYSVSREKKESFPLTVTSAQKNPTAFYLCASSMGPGLAGGRAYEQYFGPGTRLTVT.

This clone was counted once. As DNA, the CDR3 is TGTGCCAGCAGCTTTCCCGGTCGGACAGGGTATGAAAAACTGTTTTTT. Encoded protein: CASSFPGRTGYEKLFF. The V call is TRBV5-4, the J call TRBJ1-4, with 8 bases lining up with TRBD1. The length of the CDR3 is 16 residues. With V trimmed by 2 bases and J by 6 bases, 9 bases remained unmatched. In germline, CDR1 is SGHNT, CDR2 YYREEE (reference sequence).

The chain joins TRBV11-3 to TRBJ1-5; D may be TRBD1 (6 bases). The V gene's germline CDR1 is SGHNT and CDR2 YENEEA. Trimming left V 6 bases short and J 5 bases short, with 20 bases between. The CDR3 extends over 16 amino acids. The CDR3 spells CASRQSPGHRDQPQHF. CDR3 DNA sequence: TGTGCCAGCAGACAAAGCCCGGGACACAGAGATCAGCCCCAGCATTTT.

This chain links TRBV10-3 with TRBJ1-1; possible D gene TRBD1, 5 bases. The CDR3 has 13 residues. Germline CDR1 ENHRY, CDR2 SYGVKD. With 6 bases removed from V and 1 base from J, the gap between germline ends came to 9 bases. The CDR3 nucleotides read TGTGCCATCAGGCCGACAGAGAACACTGAAGCTTTCTTT. It is translated as CAIRPTENTEAFF.

This clone was seen a single time. The rearrangement links TRBV10-3 to TRBJ2-7; 8 bases line up with TRBD2. Germline V gene data show CDR1 as ENHRY and CDR2 as SYGVKD. The length of the CDR3 is 13 residues. V lost 5 bases and J lost 3; bases outside the gene matches: 3. Here the CDR3 DNA reads TGTGCCATCAGTAAAGCGGGAGTCTACGAGCAGTACTTC. As protein: CAISKAGVYEQYF.

The chain couples TRBV5-1 to TRBJ2-1, with 7 bases matching TRBD2. Per the germline V gene, CDR1 is SGHRS and CDR2 is YFSETQ. CDR3 length equals 16 residues. With 4 bases clipped from V and 4 bases from J, the junction kept 11 bases outside the gene matches. Here the CDR3 reads CASSPPHSGLYNEQFF. Here the CDR3 DNA reads TGCGCCAGCAGCCCCCCCCATAGCGGGCTATACAATGAGCAGTTCTTC. Complete variable domain (other parts from reference TRBV5-1 and TRBJ2-1): KAGVTQTPRYLIKTRGQQVTLSCSPISGHRSVSWYQQTPGQGLQFLFEYFSETQRNKGNFPGRFSGRQFSNSRSEMNVSTLELGDSALYLCASSPPHSGLYNEQFFGPGTRLTVL.

This clone showed up just once. Here the CDR3 reads CASSLNRKNTEAFF. For the CDR3, the DNA is TGTGCCAGCAGTTTAAACAGGAAGAACACTGAAGCTTTCTTT. This chain links TRBV6-5 with TRBJ1-1; TRBD1 is a possible D gene (5 bases). This CDR3 comprises 14 residues. The germline V gene encodes CDR1 MNHEY and CDR2 SVGAGI. V was trimmed by 4 bases and J by 1 base, leaving 10 bases between them.

This clone was observed once. The rearrangement uses TRBV28 and TRBJ2-1; 12 nucleotides agree with TRBD2. Germline CDR1 and CDR2: MDHEN and SYDVKM. V was clipped by 4 bases and J by 8 bases; unmatched bases: 9. The CDR3 sequence is 16 residues long. The CDR3 is CASSSPRLAGVDEQFF. CDR3 sequence (DNA): TGTGCCAGCAGTTCCCCCAGACTAGCGGGAGTTGATGAGCAGTTCTTC.

The chain couples TRBV27 to TRBJ2-7; 8 bases agree with TRBD1. V lost 5 bases and J lost 3; bases outside the gene matches: 3. CDR1 is MNHEY, CDR2 SMNVEV, per germline (reference sequence). This CDR3 is built from 13 residues. CDR3 nucleotide sequence: TGTGCCAGCAGTAAACAGGGGGACTACGAGCAGTACTTC. Amino acids: CASSKQGDYEQYF.

The rearrangement joins TRBV7-3 to TRBJ2-2; no firm D call. There are 13 residues in the CDR3. Trimming shortened V by 5 bases and J by 1 base, and 5 bases separated the two germline ends. Germline CDR1 is SGHTA and CDR2 is FQGTGA. CDR3 protein: CASSQMNTGELFF. The CDR3 nucleotides are TGTGCCAGCAGCCAGATGAACACCGGGGAGCTGTTTTTT.